These 25 T cell receptor beta chains share one sample of origin, sequenced in a study of CD8+CD57+ T cells in acquired aplastic anemia. Genomic DNA served as template for TCR beta VDJ and CDR3 profiling. MiXCR, applied by TCRdb to the reads, yields one record per CDR3 protein. This sample has about 190,000 distinct CDR3 sequences, with less than 65% found just once. Sequenced sample: sorted CD4+, CD8+, or CD8+CD57+ T cells (not recorded which) from PBMCs. Source of these receptors: a human donor in good health, serving as a control.

V usage is TRBV10-3 and J usage is TRBJ2-7; 11 bases are shared with TRBD1. The CDR3 is 15 residues long. Germline loops: CDR1 ENHRY, CDR2 SYGVKD. With V trimmed by 11 bases and J by 0 bases, 9 bases remained unmatched. The CDR3 nucleotides are TGTGCCGCGACCCCGGGACAGGGGGTCTCCTACGAGCAGTACTTC. As protein: CAATPGQGVSYEQYF.

The V gene is TRBV20-1, the J gene TRBJ1-2; D gene uncertain. CDR3 length: 14 amino acids. CDR1 DFQATT and CDR2 SNEGSKA come from the germline V gene (reference sequence). V gave up 1 base and J gave up 2 bases, with 11 bases separating them. The CDR3 loop is CSARVVGRNYGYTF. DNA of the CDR3: TGCAGTGCTAGAGTGGTAGGACGGAACTATGGCTACACCTTC.

The J gene is TRBJ2-7, the V gene TRBV7-8; TRBD1 matches at 9 bases. The V gene's germline CDR1 is SGHVS and CDR2 FQNEAQ. The CDR3 totals 17 residues. V trimming: 0 bases; J trimming: 6 bases; junction bases outside the gene matches: 12. The CDR3 coding sequence is TGTGCCAGCAGCTTAGCGAGAGTGGGACAGGGTTTTGTCGAGCAGTACTTC. Protein product: CASSLARVGQGFVEQYF.

This clonotype was counted only a few times. V usage is TRBV20-1 and J usage is TRBJ2-7, with 11 bases that match TRBD2. Germline-derived CDR1 and CDR2 are DFQATT and SNEGSKA (reference sequence). The CDR3 extends over 14 amino acids. The trim removed 1 base at V and 3 bases at J, leaving 2 bases unmatched. CDR3 in amino acids: CSARGLAGNYEQYF. DNA for the CDR3: TGCAGTGCTAGAGGACTAGCGGGGAACTACGAGCAGTACTTC.

There are many counts of this clonotype. CDR3 DNA sequence: TGTGCCAGCACCCCGAGAACCTCCGACCAGCCCCAGCATTTT. Translated, it gives CASTPRTSDQPQHF. The chain recombines TRBV6-1 with TRBJ1-5; D is uncertain. Germline V gene lookup returns CDR1 MNHNS and CDR2 SASEGT. The CDR3 extends over 14 amino acids. With 7 bases removed from V and 7 bases from J, the gap between germline ends came to 17 bases.

This chain connects TRBV9 to TRBJ2-5; D ambiguous. Looked up from germline, CDR1 is SGDLS and CDR2 is YYNGEE. This CDR3 is 12 amino acids long. V lost 4 bases and J 5 bases, leaving 9 bases between the germline ends. This CDR3 is CASSTNSETQYF. CDR3 sequence (DNA): TGTGCCAGCAGCACTAACAGCGAGACCCAGTACTTC.

In its sample, this clonotype was seen once. This rearrangement joins TRBV7-3 to TRBJ2-1; TRBD1 matches at 9 bases. The CDR3 spans 15 residues. CDR1 SGHTA and CDR2 FQGTGA come from the germline V gene. Trimming at V came to 1 base and at J to 8 bases, leaving 6 bases not matched to a gene. The CDR3 is CASSLNPTGGDEQFF. CDR3 coding DNA: TGTGCCAGCAGCTTAAATCCGACAGGGGGTGATGAGCAGTTCTTC.

The chain carries TRBV30 and TRBJ1-4; no definite D call. The germline V and J ends were trimmed by 6 bases and 8 bases, with 16 bases remaining between them. Looked up from germline, CDR1 is GTSNPN and CDR2 is SVGIG (reference sequence). The CDR3 is 13 residues long. In DNA, the CDR3 is TGTGCCTGCAACCAGAGGAACGGCGAAAAACTGTTTTTT. Encoded protein: CACNQRNGEKLFF.

The rearrangement joins TRBV2 to TRBJ2-5, with 8 bases aligning to TRBD2. There are 14 residues in the CDR3. Germline V gene data show CDR1 as SNHLY and CDR2 as FYNNEI. V dropped 6 bases and J dropped 0; count of bases not matched to a gene: 3. CDR3 in DNA: TGTGCCAGCAGGAGCGGGAGTAACCAAGAGACCCAGTACTTC. Translating gives CASRSGSNQETQYF.

The chain employs TRBV18 and TRBJ2-5, with 10 bases identical to TRBD2. Germline CDR1 reads KGHSH; CDR2 reads LQKENI. V trimming: 0 bases; J trimming: 5 bases; junction bases outside the gene matches: 12. The CDR3 spans 18 residues. The CDR3: CASSPPKRGGSAEETQYF. CDR3 nucleotides: TGTGCCAGCTCACCACCTAAGCGGGGGGGCTCGGCGGAGGAGACCCAGTACTTC.

The chain combines TRBV7-2 with TRBJ1-6; D may be TRBD1 (5 bases). Germline V gene data show CDR1 as SGHTA and CDR2 as FQGNSA. CDR3 length: 13 amino acids. V was cut by 3 bases and J by 7 bases, with 7 bases left in between. In DNA, the CDR3 is TGTGCCAGCAGCTTTGGGGACAATTCACCCCTCCACTTT. Residues: CASSFGDNSPLHF.

The chain uses TRBV20-1 and TRBJ1-1, with TRBD1 matching 10 bases. V dropped 7 bases and J dropped 0; count of bases not matched to a gene: 11. CDR1 and CDR2 from the germline V gene are DFQATT and SNEGSKA (reference sequence). CDR3 length: 16 amino acids. In nucleotides, the CDR3 is TGCAGTGTCAGACGAGGGGACAGGGGAATGAACACTGAAGCTTTCTTT. It encodes CSVRRGDRGMNTEAFF.

The rearrangement links TRBV10-1 to TRBJ2-3; 10 bases fit TRBD2. The CDR3 spans 15 residues. CDR1 and CDR2 from the germline V gene are WNHNN and SYGVQD (reference sequence). The junction had 7 bases not matched to a gene; V was cut back by 4 bases and J by 6 bases. The DNA for the CDR3 is TGCGCCAGCAGTGGTGGTAGCGGGAGGCGTGATACGCAGTATTTT. The encoded protein is CASSGGSGRRDTQYF.

Turning to this clonotype: One end of the junction fails to match germline, which may point to a read error. The chain recombines TRBV20-1 with TRBJ2-5; D call uncertain. Germline V gene data show CDR1 as DFQATT and CDR2 as SNEGSKA (reference sequence). The CDR3 consists of 9 residues. The CDR3 sequence: CSASTRGVF. As DNA, the CDR3 is TGCAGTGCTAGTACGCGAGGCGTCTTC.

This chain joins TRBV15 and TRBJ2-1; TRBD1 agrees at 7 bases. Losses at the gene ends were 5 bases for V and 7 bases for J; bases not matched to a gene: 11. The germline V gene encodes CDR1 LNHNV and CDR2 YYDKDF (reference sequence). CDR3 length: 15 amino acids. This CDR3 reads CATSGDSQGYNEQFF. The CDR3 DNA is TGTGCCACCAGCGGGGACAGTCAGGGGTATAATGAGCAGTTCTTC.

This clonotype was seen many times. The gene calls are TRBV29-1 and TRBJ2-7; D is undetermined. The V and J ends lost 4 bases and 1 base respectively, with 11 bases between them. The CDR3 is 13 amino acids. The germline V gene encodes CDR1 SQVTM and CDR2 ANQGSEA. CDR3 amino acids: CSVGGSSSYEQYF. The CDR3 DNA reads as TGCAGCGTTGGGGGTAGCAGTTCCTACGAGCAGTACTTC.

V is TRBV10-3 and J is TRBJ2-3; 8 bases are shared with TRBD2. CDR3 length: 15 amino acids. CDR1 ENHRY and CDR2 SYGVKD come from the germline V gene. The trim removed 5 bases at V and 2 bases at J, leaving 6 bases unmatched. Here the CDR3 DNA reads TGTGCCATCAGTTTACGCGGGGGGCTCACAGATACGCAGTATTTT. It is translated as CAISLRGGLTDTQYF.

The chain combines TRBV27 with TRBJ2-7; D uncertain. V was clipped by 6 bases and J by 3 bases, with 15 bases between them. CDR3 length equals 14 residues. CDR1 and CDR2 from the germline V gene are MNHEY and SMNVEV (reference sequence). CDR3 nucleotide sequence: TGTGCCAGCAGCGTTGGTGGGCAGTTCTACGAGCAGTACTTC. Amino acids: CASSVGGQFYEQYF.

V is TRBV7-6 and J is TRBJ2-7; TRBD2 agrees at 12 bases. This CDR3 is 15 amino acids long. CDR1 is SGHVS and CDR2 is FNYEAQ in the germline V gene. V gave up 4 bases and J gave up 7 bases; unmatched junction bases: 8. In DNA, the CDR3 is TGTGCCAGCAGCTCCCTAGCGGGGGGGCGTTATGAGCAGTACTTC. It yields the protein CASSSLAGGRYEQYF.

In the case of this clonotype: The junction and the germline gene differ at one end; a read error may be behind it. The chain is built from TRBV10-3 and TRBJ2-1; no firm D call. Germline loops: CDR1 ENHRY, CDR2 SYGVKD. The CDR3 consists of 13 residues. CDR3 loop: CAISPPLGNVQFF. CDR3 sequence (DNA): TGTGCCATCAGTCCCCCCTTGGGGAATGTGCAGTTCTTC.

This clonotype was seen at least ten times. The rearrangement uses TRBV5-1 and TRBJ2-2, with D uncertain. The V and J ends lost 0 bases and 4 bases respectively, with 4 bases between them. This CDR3 comprises 13 residues. Germline loops: CDR1 SGHRS, CDR2 YFSETQ. Written as DNA, the CDR3 is TGCGCCAGCAGCTTGGAGGGCACCGGGGAGCTGTTTTTT. Amino acid sequence: CASSLEGTGELFF.

The chain carries TRBV7-9 and TRBJ2-2; a weak D match, TRBD2 (6 bases). CDR1 is SEHNR and CDR2 is FQNEAQ in the germline V gene (reference sequence). The CDR3 length is 19 residues. Trimming removed 5 bases at V and 1 base at J, with 23 bases between. The CDR3 sequence: CASSRGRRGETQNTGELFF. The CDR3 nucleotides are TGTGCCAGCAGCCGGGGCCGGCGCGGGGAGACCCAGAACACCGGGGAGCTGTTTTTT.

Concerning this clonotype itself: The junction shows a germline mismatch at one end, possibly a read error. The V call is TRBV15, the J call TRBJ1-5; D unresolved. Looked up from germline, CDR1 is LNHNV and CDR2 is YYDKDF (reference sequence). The CDR3 sequence is 15 residues long. Here the CDR3 DNA reads TGTGCCACCAGCGGAGATAAGGGTGGCCATCAGCCCCAGCATTTT. Translated, it gives CATSGDKGGHQPQHF.

This clonotype came up a few times. V and J are TRBV29-1 and TRBJ2-6, with no clear D. Germline lookup yields CDR1 SQVTM and CDR2 ANQGSEA. V lost 3 bases and J lost 1, with 7 bases in between. This CDR3 comprises 14 residues. CDR3 sequence reads: CSVDTSSGANVLTF. The CDR3 DNA reads as TGCAGCGTTGACACGTCGTCTGGGGCCAACGTCCTGACTTTC.

At least ten counts were recorded for this clonotype. This sequence joins TRBV3-1 and TRBJ2-5; unclear D gene. This CDR3 spans 12 amino acids. V lost 6 bases, J lost 2 bases, and 7 bases lay in between. Germline V gives CDR1 LGHDT, CDR2 YNNKEL (reference sequence). The CDR3 nucleotides read TGTGCCAGCAGATCTACTCAAGAGACCCAGTACTTC. This sequence encodes CASRSTQETQYF.